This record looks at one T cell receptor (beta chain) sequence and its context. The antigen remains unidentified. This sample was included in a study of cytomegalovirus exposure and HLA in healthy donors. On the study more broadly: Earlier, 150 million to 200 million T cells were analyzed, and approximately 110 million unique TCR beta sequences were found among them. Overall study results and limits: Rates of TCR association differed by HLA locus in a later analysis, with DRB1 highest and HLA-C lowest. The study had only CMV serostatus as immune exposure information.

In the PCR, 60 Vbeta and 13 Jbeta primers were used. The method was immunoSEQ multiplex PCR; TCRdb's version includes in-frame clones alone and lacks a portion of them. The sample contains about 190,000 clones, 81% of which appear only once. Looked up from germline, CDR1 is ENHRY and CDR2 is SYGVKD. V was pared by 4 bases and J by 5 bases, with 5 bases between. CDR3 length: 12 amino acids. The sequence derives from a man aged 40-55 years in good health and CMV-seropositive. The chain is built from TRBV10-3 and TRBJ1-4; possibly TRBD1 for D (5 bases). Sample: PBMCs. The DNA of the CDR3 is TGTGCCATCAGTGGGACAAATGAAAAACTGTTTTTT. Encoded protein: CAISGTNEKLFF.